This T cell receptor beta chain was sequenced in a study of blood T cell repertoires in COVID-19. Method: immunoSEQ multiplex PCR; TCRdb's copy keeps in-frame clones and lacks some. The sample includes some 190,000 clones, more than 85% of them seen just once. This CDR3 is built from 15 residues. V was clipped by 8 bases and J by 5 bases, with 22 bases between them. Germline V gives CDR1 MDHEN, CDR2 SYDVKM. Sequencing was performed on PBMCs or T cells enriched from blood (not recorded which). The chain recombines TRBV28 with TRBJ2-7, with TRBD2 as a possible D gene (6 bases). This TCR came from a woman aged 40 to 50 in a cohort exposed to, infected with or recovered from COVID-19 (not recorded which). CDR3 coding DNA: TGTGCCAGCGGCTCCTTCACTCGCGGAGGGGACGAGCAGTACTTC. This translates into CASGSFTRGGDEQYF.